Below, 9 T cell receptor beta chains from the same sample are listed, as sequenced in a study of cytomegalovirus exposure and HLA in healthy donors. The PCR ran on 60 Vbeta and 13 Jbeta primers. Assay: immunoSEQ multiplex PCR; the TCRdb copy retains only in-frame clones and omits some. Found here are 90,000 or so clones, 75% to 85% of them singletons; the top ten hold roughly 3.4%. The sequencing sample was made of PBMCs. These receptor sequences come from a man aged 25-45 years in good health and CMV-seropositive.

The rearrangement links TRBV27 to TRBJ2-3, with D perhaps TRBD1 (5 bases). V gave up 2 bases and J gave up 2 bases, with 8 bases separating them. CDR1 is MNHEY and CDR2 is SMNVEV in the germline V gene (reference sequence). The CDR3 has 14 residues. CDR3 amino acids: CASSLTGNTDTQYF. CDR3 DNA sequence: TGTGCCAGCAGTTTAACAGGAAACACAGATACGCAGTATTTT.

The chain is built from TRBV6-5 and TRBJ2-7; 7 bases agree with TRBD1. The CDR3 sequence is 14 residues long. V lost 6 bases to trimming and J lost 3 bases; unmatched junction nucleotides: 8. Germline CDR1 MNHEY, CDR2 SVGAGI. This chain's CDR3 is CASRRGTVYYEQYF. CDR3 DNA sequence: TGTGCCAGCAGGCGAGGGACAGTATACTACGAGCAGTACTTC.

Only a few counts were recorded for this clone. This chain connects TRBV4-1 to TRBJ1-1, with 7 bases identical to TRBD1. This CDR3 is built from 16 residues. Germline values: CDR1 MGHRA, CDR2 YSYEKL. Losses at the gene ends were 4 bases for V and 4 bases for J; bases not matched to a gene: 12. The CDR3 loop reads CASSPLDTGVGTEAFF. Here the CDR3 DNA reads TGCGCCAGCAGCCCTCTAGACACAGGGGTAGGCACTGAAGCTTTCTTT.

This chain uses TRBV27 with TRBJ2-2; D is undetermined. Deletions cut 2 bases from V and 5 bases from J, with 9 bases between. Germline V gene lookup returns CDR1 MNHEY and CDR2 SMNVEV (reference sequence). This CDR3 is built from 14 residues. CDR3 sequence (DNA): TGTGCCAGCAGTTTAGGGCAGCTAACCGGGGAGCTGTTTTTT. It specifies CASSLGQLTGELFF.

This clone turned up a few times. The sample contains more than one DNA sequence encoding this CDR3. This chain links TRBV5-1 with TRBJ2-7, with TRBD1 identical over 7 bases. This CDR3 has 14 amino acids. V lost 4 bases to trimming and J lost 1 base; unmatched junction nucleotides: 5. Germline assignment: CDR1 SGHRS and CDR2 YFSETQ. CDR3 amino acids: CASSRDSLSYEQYF. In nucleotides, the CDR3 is TGCGCCAGCAGCCGGGACAGCTTATCCTACGAGCAGTACTTC.

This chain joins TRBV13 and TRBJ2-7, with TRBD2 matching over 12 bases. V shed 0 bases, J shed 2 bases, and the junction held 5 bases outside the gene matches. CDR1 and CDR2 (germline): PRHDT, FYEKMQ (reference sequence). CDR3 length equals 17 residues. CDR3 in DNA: TGTGCCAGCAGCTTAGGCGGACTAGCGGGACGGACCTACGAGCAGTACTTC. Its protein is CASSLGGLAGRTYEQYF.

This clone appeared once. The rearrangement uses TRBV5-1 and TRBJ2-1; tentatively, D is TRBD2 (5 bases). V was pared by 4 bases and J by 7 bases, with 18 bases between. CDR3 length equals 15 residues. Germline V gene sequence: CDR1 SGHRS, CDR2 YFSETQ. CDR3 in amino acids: CASSGRDRIKNEQFF. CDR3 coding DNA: TGCGCCAGCAGCGGCCGGGATCGTATTAAAAATGAGCAGTTCTTC.

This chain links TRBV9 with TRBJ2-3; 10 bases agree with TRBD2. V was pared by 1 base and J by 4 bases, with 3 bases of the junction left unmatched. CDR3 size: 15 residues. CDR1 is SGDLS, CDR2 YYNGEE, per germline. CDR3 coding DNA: TGTGCCAGCAGCGTAACTAGCGGGATGTCAGATACGCAGTATTTT. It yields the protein CASSVTSGMSDTQYF.

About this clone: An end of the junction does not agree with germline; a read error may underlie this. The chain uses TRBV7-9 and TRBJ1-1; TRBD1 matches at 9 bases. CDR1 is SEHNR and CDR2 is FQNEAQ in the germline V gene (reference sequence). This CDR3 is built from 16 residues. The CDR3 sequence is CSSSSGTGLGNTEAFF. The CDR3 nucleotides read TGTTCCAGCAGCTCCGGGACAGGGTTAGGGAACACTGAAGCTTTCTTT. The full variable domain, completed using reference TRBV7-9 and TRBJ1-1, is DTGVSQNPRHKITKRGQNVTFRCDPISEHNRLYWYRQTLGQGPEFLTYFQNEAQLEKSRLLSDRFSAERPKGSFSTLEIQRTEQGDSAMYLCSSSSGTGLGNTEAFFGQGTRLTVV.